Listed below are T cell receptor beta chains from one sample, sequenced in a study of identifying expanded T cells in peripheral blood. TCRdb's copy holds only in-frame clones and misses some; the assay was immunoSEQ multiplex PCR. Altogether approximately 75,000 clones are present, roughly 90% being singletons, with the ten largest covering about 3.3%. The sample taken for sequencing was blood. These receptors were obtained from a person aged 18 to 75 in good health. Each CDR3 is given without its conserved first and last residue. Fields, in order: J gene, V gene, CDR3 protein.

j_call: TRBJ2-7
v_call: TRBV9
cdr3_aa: ASSVGRSSYEQY

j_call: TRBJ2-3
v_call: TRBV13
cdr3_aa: ASTILGVETTDTQY

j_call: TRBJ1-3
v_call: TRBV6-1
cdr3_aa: ASRQGLAGNTIY

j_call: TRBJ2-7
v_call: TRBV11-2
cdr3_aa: ASSFLRGEHREQY

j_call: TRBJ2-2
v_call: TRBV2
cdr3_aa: ASRTGGNTGELF

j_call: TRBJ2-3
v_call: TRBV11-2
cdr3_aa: ASSLESTGGTDTQY

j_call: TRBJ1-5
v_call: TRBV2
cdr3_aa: ASSQLGQGSNQPQH

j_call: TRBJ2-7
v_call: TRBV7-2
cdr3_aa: ASSLLAGSNEQY

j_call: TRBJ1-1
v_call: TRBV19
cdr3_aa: ASSMLGVEAF

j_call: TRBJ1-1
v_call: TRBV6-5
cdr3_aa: ASSSGTEAF

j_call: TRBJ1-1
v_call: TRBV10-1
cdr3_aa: ASRPGQVSFNTEAF

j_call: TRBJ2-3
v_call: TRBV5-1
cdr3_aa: ASSLQPLAGHSSTDTQY

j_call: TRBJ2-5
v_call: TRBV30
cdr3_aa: AWSEQETQY

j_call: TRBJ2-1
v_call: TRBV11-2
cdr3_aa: ASSLEGQANNEQF

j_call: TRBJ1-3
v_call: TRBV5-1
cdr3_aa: ASSSDSGSGNTIY

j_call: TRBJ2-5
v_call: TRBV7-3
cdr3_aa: ASSPTGGYQETQY

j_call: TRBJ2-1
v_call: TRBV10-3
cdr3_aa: AISERQGAYNEQF

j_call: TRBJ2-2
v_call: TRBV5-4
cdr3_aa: ASSSLGGPNTGELF

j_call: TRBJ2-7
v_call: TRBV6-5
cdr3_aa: ASSYSQNAPSVEQY

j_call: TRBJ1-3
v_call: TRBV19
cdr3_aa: ASSVRQGYGNTIY

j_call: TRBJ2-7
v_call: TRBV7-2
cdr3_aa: ASSPAGVREQY

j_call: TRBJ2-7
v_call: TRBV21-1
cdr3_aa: ASSVGRGPLYYEQY

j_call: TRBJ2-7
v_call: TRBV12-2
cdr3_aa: ASRLVDFLYEQY

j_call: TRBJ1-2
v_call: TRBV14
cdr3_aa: ASSPRGGVNRYGYT

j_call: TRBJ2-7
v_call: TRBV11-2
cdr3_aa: ASSLQSGQPYEQY

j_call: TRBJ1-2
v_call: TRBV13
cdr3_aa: ASSLSRGLIP

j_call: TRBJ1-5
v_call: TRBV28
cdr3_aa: ASSHQGAGKPQH

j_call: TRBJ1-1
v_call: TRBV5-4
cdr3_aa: ASRLDPNTEAF

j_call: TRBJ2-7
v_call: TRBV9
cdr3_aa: ASSVGTVSYEQY

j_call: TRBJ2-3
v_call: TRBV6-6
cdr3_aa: ASSRGLAGGTDTQY

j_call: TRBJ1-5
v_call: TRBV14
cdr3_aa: ASSQGRQGNQPQH

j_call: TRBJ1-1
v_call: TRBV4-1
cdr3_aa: ASSQEAPGRTDEAF

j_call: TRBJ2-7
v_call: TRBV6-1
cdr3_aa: ASTQGTSSYEQY

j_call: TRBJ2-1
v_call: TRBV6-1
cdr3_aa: ASSTGQEILKQF

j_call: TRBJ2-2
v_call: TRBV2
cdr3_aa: ASNEALAGGLTGELF

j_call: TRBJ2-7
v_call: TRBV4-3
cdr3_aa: ASSQDRDPGGREQY

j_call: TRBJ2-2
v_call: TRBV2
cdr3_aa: ASSTDQNTGELF

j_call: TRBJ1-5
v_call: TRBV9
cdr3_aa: ASSVGGGGQPQH

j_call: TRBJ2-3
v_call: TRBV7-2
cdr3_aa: ASSGTGTKVADTQY

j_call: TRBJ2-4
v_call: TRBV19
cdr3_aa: ASSIPNFLAKNIQY

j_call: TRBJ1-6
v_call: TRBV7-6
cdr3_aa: ASSPHLSEMGSPLH

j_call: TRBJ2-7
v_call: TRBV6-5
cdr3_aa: ASSYTRTREQY

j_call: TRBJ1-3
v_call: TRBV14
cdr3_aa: ASSRTFSGNTIY

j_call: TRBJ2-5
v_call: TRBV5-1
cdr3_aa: ASSLPSGQETQY

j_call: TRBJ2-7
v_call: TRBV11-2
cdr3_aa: ASSLAPGYEQY

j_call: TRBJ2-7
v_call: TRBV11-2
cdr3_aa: ASSSGQGDEQY

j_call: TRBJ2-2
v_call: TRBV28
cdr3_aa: ASSFEGIENTGELF

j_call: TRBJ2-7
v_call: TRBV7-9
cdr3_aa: ASGQTSGRAHEQY

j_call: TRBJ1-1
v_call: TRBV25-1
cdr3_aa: ASSDLTSMNTEAF

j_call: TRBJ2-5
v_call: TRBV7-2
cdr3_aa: ASSSRVLAGAGETQY

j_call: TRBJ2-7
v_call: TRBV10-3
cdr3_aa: AISEGAGNTYEQY

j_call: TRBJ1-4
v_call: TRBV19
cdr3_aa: ASKNPGQAHATNEKLF

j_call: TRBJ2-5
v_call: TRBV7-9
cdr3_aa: ASTQAGGLETQY

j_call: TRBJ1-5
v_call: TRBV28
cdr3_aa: ASSLDSYQPQH

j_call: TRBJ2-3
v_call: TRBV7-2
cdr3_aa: ASSPRQGASTDTQY

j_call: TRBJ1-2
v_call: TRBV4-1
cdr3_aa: ASSQENGPLGYT

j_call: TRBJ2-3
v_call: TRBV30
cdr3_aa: AMDFSTDTQY